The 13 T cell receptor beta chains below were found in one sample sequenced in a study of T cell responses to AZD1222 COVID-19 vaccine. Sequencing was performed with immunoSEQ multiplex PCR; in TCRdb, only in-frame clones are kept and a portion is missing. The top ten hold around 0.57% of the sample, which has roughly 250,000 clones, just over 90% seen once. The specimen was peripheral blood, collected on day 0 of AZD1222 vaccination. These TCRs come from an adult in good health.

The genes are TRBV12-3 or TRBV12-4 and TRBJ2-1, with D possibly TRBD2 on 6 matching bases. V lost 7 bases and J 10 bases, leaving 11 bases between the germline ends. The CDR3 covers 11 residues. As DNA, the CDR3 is TGTGCCAGCACCTATCGGGGGGAGCAGTTCTTC. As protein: CASTYRGEQFF.

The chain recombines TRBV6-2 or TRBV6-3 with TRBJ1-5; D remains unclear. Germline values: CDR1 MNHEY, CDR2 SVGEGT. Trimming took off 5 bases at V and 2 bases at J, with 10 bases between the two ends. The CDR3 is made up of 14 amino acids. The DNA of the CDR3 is TGTGCCAGCAGTGGGAGTCATCGCAATCAGCCCCAGCATTTT. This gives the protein CASSGSHRNQPQHF.

The CDR3: CASSSSGGEFYEQYF. Here the CDR3 DNA reads TGTGCCAGCAGCTCTAGCGGGGGGGAGTTCTACGAGCAGTACTTC. The chain carries TRBV7-9 and TRBJ2-7, with TRBD2 matching 12 bases. After removal of 4 bases from V and 3 bases from J, the junction contained 4 bases not matched to a gene. The CDR3 covers 15 residues. CDR1 and CDR2 (germline): SEHNR, FQNEAQ (reference sequence).

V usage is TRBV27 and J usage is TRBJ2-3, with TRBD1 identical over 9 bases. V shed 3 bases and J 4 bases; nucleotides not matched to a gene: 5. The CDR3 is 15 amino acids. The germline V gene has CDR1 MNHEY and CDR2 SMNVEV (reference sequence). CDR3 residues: CASSLWDRVADTQYF. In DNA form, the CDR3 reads TGTGCCAGCAGTTTGTGGGACAGGGTAGCAGATACGCAGTATTTT.

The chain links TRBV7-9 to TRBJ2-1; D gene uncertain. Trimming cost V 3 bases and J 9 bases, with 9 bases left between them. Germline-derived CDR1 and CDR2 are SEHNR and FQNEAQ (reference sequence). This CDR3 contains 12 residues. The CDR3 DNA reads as TGTGCCAGCAGCTTCGGGCTCACTGAGCAGTTCTTC. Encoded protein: CASSFGLTEQFF.

The CDR3 reads CASSLVLDSPLHF. CDR3 coding DNA: TGTGCCAGCAGCTTAGTTTTGGATTCACCCCTCCACTTT. This chain joins TRBV11-2 and TRBJ1-6, with D hard to call. Germline CDR1 SGHAT, CDR2 FQNNGV. V lost 1 base and J lost 8, with 6 bases in between. CDR3 size: 13 residues. The full variable domain, in which reference TRBV11-2 and TRBJ1-6 provide the parts outside the CDR3, is EAGVAQSPRYKIIEKRQSVAFWCNPISGHATLYWYQQILGQGPKLLIQFQNNGVVDDSQLPKDRFSAERLKGVDSTLKIQPAKLEDSAVYLCASSLVLDSPLHFGNGTRLTVT.

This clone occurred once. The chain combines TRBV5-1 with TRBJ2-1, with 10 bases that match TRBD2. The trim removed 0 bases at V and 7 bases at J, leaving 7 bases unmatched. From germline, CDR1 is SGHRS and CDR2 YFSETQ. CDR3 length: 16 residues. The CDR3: CASSLVVLAGVNEQFF. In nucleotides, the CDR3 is TGCGCCAGCAGCTTGGTGGTTCTAGCGGGAGTGAATGAGCAGTTCTTC.

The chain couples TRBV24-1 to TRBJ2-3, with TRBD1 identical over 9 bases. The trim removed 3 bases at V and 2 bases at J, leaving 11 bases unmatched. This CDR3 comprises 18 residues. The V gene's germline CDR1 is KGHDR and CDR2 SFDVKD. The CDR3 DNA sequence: TGTGCCACCAGTGATCCCCCCTCCGGGACAGGGAACACAGATACGCAGTATTTT. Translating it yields CATSDPPSGTGNTDTQYF.

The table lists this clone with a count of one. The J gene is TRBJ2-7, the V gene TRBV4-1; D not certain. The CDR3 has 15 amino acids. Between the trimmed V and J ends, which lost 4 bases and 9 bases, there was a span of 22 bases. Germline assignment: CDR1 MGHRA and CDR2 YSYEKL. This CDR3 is CASSRALPGLSSQYF. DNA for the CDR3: TGCGCCAGCAGCCGAGCACTCCCGGGCCTGTCCTCGCAGTACTTC.

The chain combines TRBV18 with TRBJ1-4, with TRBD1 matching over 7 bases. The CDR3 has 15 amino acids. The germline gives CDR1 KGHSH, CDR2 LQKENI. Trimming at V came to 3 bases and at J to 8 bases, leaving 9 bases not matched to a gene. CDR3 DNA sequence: TGTGCCAGCTCACCTCCCGACAGGGCTCAGGAAAAACTGTTTTTT. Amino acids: CASSPPDRAQEKLFF.

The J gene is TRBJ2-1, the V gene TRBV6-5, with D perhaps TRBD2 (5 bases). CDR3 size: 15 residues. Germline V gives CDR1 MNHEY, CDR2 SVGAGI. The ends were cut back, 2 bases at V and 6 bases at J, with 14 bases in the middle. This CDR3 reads CASSYVRESINEQFF. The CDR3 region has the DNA TGTGCCAGCAGTTACGTGAGGGAGTCAATCAATGAGCAGTTCTTC.

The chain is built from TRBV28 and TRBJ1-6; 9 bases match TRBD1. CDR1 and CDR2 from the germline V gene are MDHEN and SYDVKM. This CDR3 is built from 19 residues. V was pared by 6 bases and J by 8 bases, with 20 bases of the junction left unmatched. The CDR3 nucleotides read TGTGCCAGCAGGACACCGGGACAGGGTAGAGAAGGGGTCGATTCACCCCTCCACTTT. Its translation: CASRTPGQGREGVDSPLHF.

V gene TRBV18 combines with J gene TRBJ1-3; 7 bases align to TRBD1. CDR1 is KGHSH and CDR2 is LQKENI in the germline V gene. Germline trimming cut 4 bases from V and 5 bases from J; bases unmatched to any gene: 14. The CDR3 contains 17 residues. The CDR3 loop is CASSLPGGPPGRNTIYF. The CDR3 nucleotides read TGTGCCAGCTCACTCCCAGGGGGGCCTCCGGGAAGAAACACCATATATTTT.